Shown below are 17 T cell receptor beta chains from a single sample sequenced in a study of regulatory T cells in long-lasting Graves disease. Time point in this sample: persistent/refractory GD, antithyroid drugs over 5 years with positive TRAb. Following extraction of RNA from PBMCs, that RNA was used to make the TCR library. To make TCR beta libraries, researchers used iRepertoire HTBI primers and Arm-PCR of CDR3 regions. TCRdb analysed the multiplex PCR reads with MiXCR anew, one entry per CDR3 protein. The data contain roughly 490,000 distinct CDR3 sequences, 22% of them singletons. Here the sequenced sample was peripheral blood mononuclear cells (PBMCs), taken when the disease was refractory, from a patient treated with antithyroid drugs. The receptors originated from a female donor with Graves disease.

This clonotype was observed at least ten times. The rearrangement uses TRBV29-1 and TRBJ2-5; TRBD2 agrees at 10 bases. Germline loops: CDR1 SQVTM, CDR2 ANQGSEA. The CDR3 is made up of 13 amino acids. The ends lost 6 bases at V and 4 bases at J; junction bases unmatched: 5. CDR3 loop: CSVLAGVGETQYF. Written as DNA, the CDR3 is TGCAGCGTGCTAGCGGGAGTGGGAGAGACCCAGTACTTC.

This rearrangement joins TRBV4-1 to TRBJ1-4, with D hard to call. Trimming took off 1 base at V and 13 bases at J, with 13 bases between the two ends. This CDR3 contains 13 residues. Germline values: CDR1 MGHRA, CDR2 YSYEKL. The CDR3 DNA sequence: TGCGCCAGCAGCCAAGGCCGGGCCCTCGGACTGTTTTTT. It codes for CASSQGRALGLFF.

This rearrangement joins TRBV12-3 or TRBV12-4 to TRBJ2-7; 8 bases match TRBD2. Trimming removed 3 bases from V and 5 bases from J; junction bases left unmatched: 6. The length of the CDR3 is 14 residues. The CDR3 nucleotides are TGTGCCAGCAGTTTGTCGGGGGGGGCTAACGAGCAGTACTTC. The encoded protein is CASSLSGGANEQYF.

This clonotype was counted ten times or more. The J gene is TRBJ1-2, the V gene TRBV25-1; TRBD1 matches at 8 bases. Germline CDR1 and CDR2: MGHDK and SYGVNS. V was pared by 6 bases and J by 4 bases, with 4 bases of the junction left unmatched. The CDR3 covers 13 residues. CDR3 sequence reads: CASRDREGYGYTF. The CDR3 DNA sequence: TGTGCCAGCAGGGACAGGGAGGGCTATGGCTACACCTTC.

A single count supports this clonotype. The chain recombines TRBV7-6 with TRBJ1-1; D may be TRBD1 (5 bases). The CDR3 has 18 residues. The ends were cut back, 5 bases at V and 0 bases at J, with 22 bases in the middle. CDR1 and CDR2 (germline): SGHVS, FNYEAQ. CDR3 region: CASSTGTGLREMNTEAFF. The CDR3, as DNA: TGTGCCAGCAGCACCGGGACCGGCCTACGTGAAATGAACACTGAAGCTTTCTTT.

This clonotype showed up many times. V and J are TRBV28 and TRBJ1-5, with 7 nucleotides matching TRBD1. Germline CDR1 reads MDHEN; CDR2 reads SYDVKM. There are 14 residues in the CDR3. V shed 8 bases, J shed 5 bases, and the junction held 9 bases outside the gene matches. The CDR3 here is CASSNRGSDQPQHF. For the CDR3, the DNA is TGTGCCAGCTCGAACAGGGGATCCGATCAGCCCCAGCATTTT.

The sample holds a few counts of this clonotype. The rearrangement joins TRBV29-1 to TRBJ1-1; TRBD1 agrees at 7 bases. CDR1 and CDR2 (germline): SQVTM, ANQGSEA. Germline trimming cut 6 bases from V and 0 bases from J; bases unmatched to any gene: 10. This CDR3 has 15 amino acids. Here the CDR3 reads CSVRQGPPLNTEAFF. CDR3 sequence (DNA): TGCAGCGTCAGACAGGGCCCTCCTCTGAACACTGAAGCTTTCTTT. Supplemented by reference TRBV29-1 and TRBJ1-1, the full variable domain reads SAVISQKPSRDICQRGTSLTIQCQVDSQVTMMFWYRQQPGQSLTLIATANQGSEATYESGFVIDKFPISRPNLTFSTLTVSNMSPEDSSIYLCSVRQGPPLNTEAFFGQGTRLTVV.

The genes are TRBV5-4 and TRBJ2-7; unclear D gene. The CDR3 loop spans 12 amino acids. Per germline, CDR1 SGHNT and CDR2 YYREEE (reference sequence). V lost 4 bases and J 5 bases, leaving 10 bases between the germline ends. The CDR3 DNA reads TGTGCCAGCAGCCCATCCCCCGACGAGCAGTACTTC. It translates to CASSPSPDEQYF.

This clonotype was observed a few times. The chain joins TRBV20-1 to TRBJ1-1; a weak D match, TRBD1 (5 bases). This CDR3 has 13 residues. CDR1 is DFQATT, CDR2 SNEGSKA, per germline (reference sequence). The CDR3 DNA is TGCAGCGCATTCAGACAGTTGAACACTGAAGCTTTCTTT. This gives the protein CSAFRQLNTEAFF.

This clonotype appeared a few times. The chain couples TRBV20-1 to TRBJ1-6; 7 bases align to TRBD1. In germline, CDR1 is DFQATT, CDR2 SNEGSKA (reference sequence). J gave up 6 bases and V 5 bases, and 7 bases lay outside the gene matches. The CDR3 is 14 residues long. The CDR3 loop reads CSAGRDRSNSPLHF. The CDR3 DNA is TGCAGTGCTGGCCGGGACAGATCTAATTCACCCCTCCACTTT.

This clonotype was seen repeatedly, ten times or more. The rearrangement links TRBV6-2 or TRBV6-3 to TRBJ2-6; maybe TRBD1 (6 bases). The CDR3 runs 17 residues. The germline V gene encodes CDR1 MNHEY and CDR2 SVGEGT. The ends were cut back, 2 bases at V and 0 bases at J, with 11 bases in the middle. The CDR3 is CASSYGDTYSGANVLTF. The CDR3 coding sequence is TGTGCCAGCAGTTACGGGGACACCTACTCTGGGGCCAACGTCCTGACTTTC.

This clonotype appeared many times. V is TRBV12-3 or TRBV12-4 and J is TRBJ2-7, with TRBD2 matching over 7 bases. The CDR3 has 13 residues. V lost 5 bases and J lost 7; bases outside the gene matches: 8. The CDR3 region is CASSTWGGIEQYF. The CDR3 region has the DNA TGTGCCAGCAGTACTTGGGGAGGGATAGAGCAGTACTTC.

The V call is TRBV7-9, the J call TRBJ2-1; D is possibly TRBD1 (6 bases). Per germline, CDR1 SEHNR and CDR2 FQNEAQ (reference sequence). The CDR3 consists of 11 residues. V gave up 5 bases and J gave up 9 bases, with 8 bases separating them. The CDR3 sequence: CASSPGVEQFF. The CDR3 DNA reads as TGTGCCAGCAGCCCAGGGGTTGAGCAGTTCTTC.

This clonotype was counted many times. V usage is TRBV6-5 and J usage is TRBJ1-2; TRBD1 matches at 8 bases. After removal of 0 bases from V and 8 bases from J, the junction contained 8 bases not matched to a gene. The germline CDR1 and CDR2 sequences are MNHEY and SVGAGI. This CDR3 comprises 15 residues. The chain's CDR3 is CASSYSRQGAFGYTF. The CDR3 DNA reads as TGTGCCAGCAGTTACTCGAGGCAGGGGGCCTTCGGCTACACCTTC.

The table lists this clonotype with many counts. J is TRBJ2-4 and V is TRBV28; D is undetermined. The germline gives CDR1 MDHEN, CDR2 SYDVKM. This CDR3 spans 14 amino acids. Trimming stripped 3 bases from V and 1 base from J, with 7 bases between. In DNA form, the CDR3 reads TGTGCCAGCAGTTTGCGCACGGCCAAAAACATTCAGTACTTC. Its protein is CASSLRTAKNIQYF.

Here the CDR3 reads CASSEERTGELFF. In DNA form, the CDR3 reads TGTGCCAGCAGTGAAGAAAGGACCGGGGAGCTGTTTTTT. The V and J genes are TRBV6-2 or TRBV6-3 and TRBJ2-2, with D hard to call. V gave up 5 bases and J gave up 5 bases, with 9 bases separating them. The CDR3 contains 13 residues. The V gene's germline CDR1 is MNHEY and CDR2 SVGEGT.

This clonotype appeared many times. This chain uses TRBV20-1 with TRBJ1-1, with unresolved D. The CDR3 contains 16 residues. In germline, CDR1 is DFQATT, CDR2 SNEGSKA (reference sequence). Deletions cut 0 bases from V and 7 bases from J, with 21 bases between. The CDR3 coding sequence is TGCAGTGCTAGAGATTATGGCGCAGGACGCTTCAATGAAGCTTTCTTT. This sequence encodes CSARDYGAGRFNEAFF.